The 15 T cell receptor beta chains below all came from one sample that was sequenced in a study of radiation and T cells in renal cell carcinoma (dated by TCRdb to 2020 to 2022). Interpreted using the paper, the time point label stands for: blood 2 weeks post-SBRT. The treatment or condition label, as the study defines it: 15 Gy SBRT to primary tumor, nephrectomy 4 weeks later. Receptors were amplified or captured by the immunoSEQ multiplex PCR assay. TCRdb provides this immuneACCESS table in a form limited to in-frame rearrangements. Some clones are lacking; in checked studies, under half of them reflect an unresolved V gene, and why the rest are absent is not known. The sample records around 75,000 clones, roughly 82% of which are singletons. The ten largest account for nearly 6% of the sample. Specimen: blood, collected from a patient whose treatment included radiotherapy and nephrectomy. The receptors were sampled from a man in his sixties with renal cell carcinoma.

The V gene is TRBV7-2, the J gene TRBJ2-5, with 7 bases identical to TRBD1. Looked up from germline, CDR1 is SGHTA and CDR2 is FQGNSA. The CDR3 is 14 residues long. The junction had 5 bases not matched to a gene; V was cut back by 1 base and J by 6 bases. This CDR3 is CASSLGQGAQTQYF. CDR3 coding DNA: TGTGCCAGCAGCTTAGGACAGGGTGCCCAGACCCAGTACTTC.

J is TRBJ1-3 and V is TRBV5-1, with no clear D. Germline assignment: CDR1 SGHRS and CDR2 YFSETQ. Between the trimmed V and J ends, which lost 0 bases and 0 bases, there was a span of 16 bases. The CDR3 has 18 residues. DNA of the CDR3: TGCGCCAGCAGCTTGGCCCCGGCAGGTTCCTCCTCTGGAAACACCATATATTTT. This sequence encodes CASSLAPAGSSSGNTIYF.

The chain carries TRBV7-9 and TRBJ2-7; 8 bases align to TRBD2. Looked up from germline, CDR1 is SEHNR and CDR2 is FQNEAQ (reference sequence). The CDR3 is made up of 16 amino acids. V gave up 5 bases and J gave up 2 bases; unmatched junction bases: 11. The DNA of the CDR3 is TGTGCCAGCAGCCCGAATAGCGGGAAAGTCACCTACGAGCAGTACTTC. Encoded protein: CASSPNSGKVTYEQYF.

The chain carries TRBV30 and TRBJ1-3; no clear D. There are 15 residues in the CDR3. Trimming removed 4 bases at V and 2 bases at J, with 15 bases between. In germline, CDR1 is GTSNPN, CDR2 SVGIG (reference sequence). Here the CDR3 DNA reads TGTGCCTGGACAGACATCGGGGAAGCTGGAAACACCATATATTTT. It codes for CAWTDIGEAGNTIYF.

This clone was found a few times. The CDR3 DNA sequence: TGCGCCAGCAGCCAACTTGGCGGGGGCTCCTACAATGAGCAGTTCTTC. Its translation: CASSQLGGGSYNEQFF. The rearrangement links TRBV4-1 to TRBJ2-1; 7 nucleotides align to TRBD2. After removal of 2 bases from V and 0 bases from J, the junction contained 4 bases not matched to a gene. CDR1 and CDR2 from the germline V gene are MGHRA and YSYEKL. The CDR3 contains 16 residues.

The DNA of the CDR3 is TGCGCCAGCAGCTTGGAGTTGGTACAGCAGACAGATACGCAGTATTTT. Protein: CASSLELVQQTDTQYF. The chain is built from TRBV5-1 and TRBJ2-3; D gene unclear. CDR1 is SGHRS, CDR2 YFSETQ, per germline. V shed 0 bases and J shed 3 bases, with 14 bases lying between them. The CDR3 has 16 amino acids.

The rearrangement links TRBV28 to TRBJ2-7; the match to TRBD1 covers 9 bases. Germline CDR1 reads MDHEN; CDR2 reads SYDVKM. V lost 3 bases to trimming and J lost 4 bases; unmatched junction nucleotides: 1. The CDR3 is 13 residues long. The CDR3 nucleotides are TGTGCCAGCAGTTTCGGGACAGGGTACGAGCAGTACTTC. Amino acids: CASSFGTGYEQYF.

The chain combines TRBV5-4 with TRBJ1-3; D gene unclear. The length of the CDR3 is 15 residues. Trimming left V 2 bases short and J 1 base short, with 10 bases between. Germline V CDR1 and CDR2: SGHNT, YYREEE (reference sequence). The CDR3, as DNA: TGTGCCAGCAGCTTCGCCGGGAGGTCTGGAAACACCATATATTTT. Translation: CASSFAGRSGNTIYF. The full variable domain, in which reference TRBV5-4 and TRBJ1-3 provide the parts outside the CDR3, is ETGVTQSPTHLIKTRGQQVTLRCSSQSGHNTVSWYQQALGQGPQFIFQYYREEENGRGNFPPRFSGLQFPNYSSELNVNALELDDSALYLCASSFAGRSGNTIYFGEGSWLTVV.

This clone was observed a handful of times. The CDR3, as DNA: TGTGCCAGTAGTATAGCCAGGGGAGACACTGAAGCTTTCTTT. Protein: CASSIARGDTEAFF. The J gene is TRBJ1-1, the V gene TRBV19; D perhaps matches TRBD1 (6 bases). V lost 1 base and J lost 3, with 9 bases in between. The V gene's germline CDR1 is LNHDA and CDR2 SQIVND (reference sequence). The CDR3 length is 14 residues.

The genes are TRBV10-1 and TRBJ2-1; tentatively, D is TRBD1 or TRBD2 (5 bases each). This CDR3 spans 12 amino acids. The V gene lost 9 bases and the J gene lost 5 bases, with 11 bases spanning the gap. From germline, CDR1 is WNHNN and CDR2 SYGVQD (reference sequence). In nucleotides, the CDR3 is TGCGCCAGTCGGGACCCTAACAATGAGCAGTTCTTC. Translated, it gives CASRDPNNEQFF.

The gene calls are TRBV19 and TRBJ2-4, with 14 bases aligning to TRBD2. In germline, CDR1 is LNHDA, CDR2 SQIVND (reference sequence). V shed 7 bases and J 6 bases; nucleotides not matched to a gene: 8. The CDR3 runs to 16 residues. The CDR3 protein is CASKGGLAGERNIQYF. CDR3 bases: TGTGCCAGTAAAGGGGGACTAGCGGGAGAAAGAAACATTCAGTACTTC.

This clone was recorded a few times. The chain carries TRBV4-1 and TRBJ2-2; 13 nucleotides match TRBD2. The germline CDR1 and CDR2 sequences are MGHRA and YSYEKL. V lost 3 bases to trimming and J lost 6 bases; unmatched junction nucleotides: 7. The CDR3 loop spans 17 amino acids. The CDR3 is CASSQETSGRAPGELFF. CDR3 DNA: TGCGCCAGCAGCCAGGAAACTAGCGGGAGGGCCCCCGGGGAGCTGTTTTTT.

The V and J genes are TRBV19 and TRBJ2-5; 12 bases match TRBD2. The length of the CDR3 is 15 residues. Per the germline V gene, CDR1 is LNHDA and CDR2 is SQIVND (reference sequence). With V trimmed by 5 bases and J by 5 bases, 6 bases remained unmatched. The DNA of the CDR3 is TGTGCCAGTAGTTGGGGACTAGCGGGTTACGAGACCCAGTACTTC. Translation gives CASSWGLAGYETQYF.

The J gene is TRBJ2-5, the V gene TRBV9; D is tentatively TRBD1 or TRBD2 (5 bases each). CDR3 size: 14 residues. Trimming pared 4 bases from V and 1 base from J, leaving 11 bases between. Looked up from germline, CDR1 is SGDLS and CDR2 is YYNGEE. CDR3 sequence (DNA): TGTGCCAGCAGCCTCGGGACCCTCCAAGAGACCCAGTACTTC. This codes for CASSLGTLQETQYF.

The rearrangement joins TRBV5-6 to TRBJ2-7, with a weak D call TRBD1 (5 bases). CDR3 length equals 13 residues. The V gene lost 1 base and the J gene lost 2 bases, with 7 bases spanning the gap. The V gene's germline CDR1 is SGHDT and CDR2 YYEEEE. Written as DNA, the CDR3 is TGTGCCAGCAGCTTGCAGGGTCCCTACGAGCAGTACTTC. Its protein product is CASSLQGPYEQYF.